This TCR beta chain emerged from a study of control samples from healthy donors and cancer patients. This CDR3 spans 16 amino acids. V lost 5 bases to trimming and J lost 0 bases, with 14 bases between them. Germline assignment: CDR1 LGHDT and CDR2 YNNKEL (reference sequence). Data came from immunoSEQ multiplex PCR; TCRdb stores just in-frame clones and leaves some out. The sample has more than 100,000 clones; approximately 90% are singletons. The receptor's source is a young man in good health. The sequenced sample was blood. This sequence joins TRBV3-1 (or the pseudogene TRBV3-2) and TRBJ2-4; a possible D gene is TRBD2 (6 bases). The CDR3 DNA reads TGTGCCAGCAGCACCTCGGAGGGACCAGCCAAAAACATTCAGTACTTC. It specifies CASSTSEGPAKNIQYF.